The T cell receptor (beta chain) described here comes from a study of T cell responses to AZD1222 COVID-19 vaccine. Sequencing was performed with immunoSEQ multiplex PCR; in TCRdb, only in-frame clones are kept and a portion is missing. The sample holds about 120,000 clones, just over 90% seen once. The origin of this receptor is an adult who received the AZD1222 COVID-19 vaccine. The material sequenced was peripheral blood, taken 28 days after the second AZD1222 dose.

In DNA form, the CDR3 reads TGTGCCAGCAGCTTGGGGGTAGCGGGAGGCTGGGCAAGGGACAATGAGCAGTTCTTC. This gives the protein CASSLGVAGGWARDNEQFF. This sequence joins TRBV5-8 and TRBJ2-1, with 10 bases aligning to TRBD2. J gave up 5 bases and V 0 bases, and 14 bases lay outside the gene matches. This CDR3 is 19 amino acids long. CDR1 is SGHTS, CDR2 YDEGEE, per germline. Together with reference TRBV5-8 and TRBJ2-1, the CDR3 gives the full variable domain: EAGVTQSPTHLIKTRGQQATLRCSPISGHTSVYWYQQALGLGLQFLLWYDEGEERNRGNFPPRFSGRQFPNYSSELNVNALELEDSALYLCASSLGVAGGWARDNEQFFGPGTRLTVL.